This T cell receptor beta chain was documented in a study of blood T cells in healthy people across ages. The CDR3 runs to 8 residues. CDR1 is DFQATT, CDR2 SNEGSKA, per germline (reference sequence). The second PCR ran roughly 7 to 12 cycles with a sample-barcoded 5' primer and J-beta primers. The authors tagged each cDNA molecule using a template-switch adaptor with 12 random nucleotides. TCRdb ran MiXCR on the 5' RACE reads and lists one entry per CDR3 protein. The table lists roughly 650,000 distinct CDR3 sequences, around 32% of them singletons, with approximately 15% in the top ten. Every participating donor contributed roughly 10 milliliters of peripheral blood through a draw. This clonotype was observed at least ten times.

The chain has TRBV20-1 and TRBJ2-1; D perhaps matches TRBD2 (5 bases). The receptor comes from a woman over 75 in good health. Sequenced sample: blood. CDR3 sequence (DNA): TGCGGCACTAGTGAGCAGTTCTTC. Its protein product is CGTSEQFF.